This T cell receptor beta chain was sequenced during a study of tumor and adjacent non-tumor tissue in lung cancer. The template was RNA from unsorted bulk tissue. A modified ARM-PCR protocol with three rounds of nested PCR amplified TCRbeta. TCRdb passed the multiplex PCR reads through MiXCR, listing each CDR3 protein once. The data hold about 110,000 distinct CDR3 sequences, with approximately 80% observed a single time. The length of the CDR3 is 14 residues. Germline V gene data show CDR1 as MNHNS and CDR2 as SASEGT. With 3 bases removed from V and 4 bases from J, the gap between germline ends came to 13 bases.

This chain connects TRBV6-1 to TRBJ2-7; no clear D. Sequences were obtained from lung tumor tissue. The sequence came from a man in his 70s with non-small cell lung cancer. The CDR3 region is CASSDLTLTYEQYF. The DNA of the CDR3 is TGTGCCAGCAGTGACCTGACACTTACTTACGAGCAGTACTTC.